This TCR beta chain was profiled in a study of T cell repertoires in cytomegalovirus infection. Study background: Use of recently identified HLA-C-restricted and well-studied HLA-B-restricted CMV epitopes was part of the study. Public TCR beta signature analysis indicated the presence of both CMV infection and matching HLA type.

Using its own MiXCR run on the reads, TCRdb lists one record per CDR3 protein. The sample consists of hundreds of thousands of distinct CDR3 sequences, roughly a third of them appearing once. This clonotype came up a few times. Its antigen remains unidentified. General study findings and limits: It was HLA-C-restricted CMV-specific TCR beta clonotypes that dominated the response ex vivo. Pooled public TCR beta family frequency picked out CMV carriers with the relevant HLA.

This receptor was taken from a human donor in good health (CMV status not recorded). Some clones in this sample may be carry-over from other donors' samples. The specimen comprised cultured CD8+ T cells from PBMCs, sampled from culture after CMV antigen stimulation.

This CDR3 is CASSQSTGTEQFF. For the CDR3, the DNA is TGTGCCAGCAGCCAATCAACAGGGACTGAGCAGTTCTTC. This chain connects TRBV14 to TRBJ2-1; D is possibly TRBD1 (6 bases). The CDR3 runs 13 residues. V was shortened by 2 bases and J by 9 bases, with 11 bases between the two germline ends. The germline gives CDR1 SGHDN, CDR2 FVKESK.